This TCR beta chain originates from a study of spatial heterogeneity in lung cancer. Overall study: There were consistently more beta-chain sequences detected than alpha-chain sequences. As counted in raw reads, each unique TCR and UMI combination appeared more than ten times on average.

In this sample, this clonotype is medium-sized. The germline V gene has CDR1 SEHNR and CDR2 FQNEAQ (reference sequence). The CDR3 sequence is 14 residues long. V lost 5 bases, J lost 6 bases, and 17 bases lay in between. A distinct unique molecular identifier was carried by each TCR cDNA molecule. TCRdb independently ran MiXCR on the 5' RACE reads; one entry per CDR3 protein. The table lists tens of thousands of distinct CDR3 sequences, roughly 4.6% of them singletons. Indicated time point: sample taken at primary tumor resection. Sequencing was performed on whole RNA extracted from tumor and nontumor lung tissue, or from frozen PBMC, and the material was left unsorted. Samples came from approximately 65 TRACERx patients with untreated early-stage lung cancer.

The sample in question was PBMCs, obtained at surgery. This TCR was recovered from a male donor with early-stage non-small cell lung cancer. The chain joins TRBV7-9 to TRBJ2-7, with D perhaps matching TRBD1 (5 bases). For the CDR3, the DNA is TGTGCCAGCAGCCCGTCCAATGTCCAGGGCGAGCAGTACTTC. Amino acid sequence: CASSPSNVQGEQYF. The entire variable domain, with the rest obtained from reference TRBV7-9 and TRBJ2-7, is as follows: DTGVSQNPRHKITKRGQNVTFRCDPISEHNRLYWYRQTLGQGPEFLTYFQNEAQLEKSRLLSDRFSAERPKGSFSTLEIQRTEQGDSAMYLCASSPSNVQGEQYFGPGTRLTVT.